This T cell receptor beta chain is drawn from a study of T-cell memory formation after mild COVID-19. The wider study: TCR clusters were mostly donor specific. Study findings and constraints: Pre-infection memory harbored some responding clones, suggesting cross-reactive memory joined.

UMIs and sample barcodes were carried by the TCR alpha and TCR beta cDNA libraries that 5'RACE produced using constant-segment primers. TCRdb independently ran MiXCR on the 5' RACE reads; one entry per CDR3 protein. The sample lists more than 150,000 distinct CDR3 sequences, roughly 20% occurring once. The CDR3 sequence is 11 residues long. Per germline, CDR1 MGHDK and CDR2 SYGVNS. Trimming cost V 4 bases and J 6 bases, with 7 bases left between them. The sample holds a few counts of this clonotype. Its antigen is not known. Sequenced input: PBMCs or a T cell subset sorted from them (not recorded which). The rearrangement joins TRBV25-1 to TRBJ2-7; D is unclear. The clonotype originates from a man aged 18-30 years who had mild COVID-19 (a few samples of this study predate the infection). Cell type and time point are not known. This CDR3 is CASSAPSEQYV. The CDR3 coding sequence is TGTGCCAGCAGTGCCCCGAGCGAGCAGTACGTC.